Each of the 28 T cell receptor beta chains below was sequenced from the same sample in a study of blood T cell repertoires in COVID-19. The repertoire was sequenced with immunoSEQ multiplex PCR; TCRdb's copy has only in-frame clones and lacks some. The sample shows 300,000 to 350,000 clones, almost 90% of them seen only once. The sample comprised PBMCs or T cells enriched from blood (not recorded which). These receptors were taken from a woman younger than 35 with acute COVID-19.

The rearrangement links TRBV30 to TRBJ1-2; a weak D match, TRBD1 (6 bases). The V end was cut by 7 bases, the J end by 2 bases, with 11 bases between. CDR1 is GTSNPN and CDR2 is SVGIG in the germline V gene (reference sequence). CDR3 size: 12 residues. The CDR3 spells CASKTGNYGYTF. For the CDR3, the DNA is TGTGCCTCGAAAACAGGGAACTATGGCTACACCTTC.

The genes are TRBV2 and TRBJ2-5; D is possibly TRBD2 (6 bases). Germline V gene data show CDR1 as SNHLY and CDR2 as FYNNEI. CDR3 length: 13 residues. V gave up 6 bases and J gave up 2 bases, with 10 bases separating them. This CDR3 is CASSAGLQETQYF. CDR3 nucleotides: TGTGCCAGCAGCGCCGGACTACAAGAGACCCAGTACTTC.

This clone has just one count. CDR3 sequence (DNA): TGCAGCGTTGACTGGACACACAGGGAAGAGACCCAGTACTTC. Translated, it gives CSVDWTHREETQYF. The V call is TRBV29-1, the J call TRBJ2-5; tentatively, D is TRBD1 (6 bases). CDR1 SQVTM and CDR2 ANQGSEA come from the germline V gene. V lost 3 bases, J lost 3 bases, and 14 bases lay in between. The CDR3 has 14 amino acids.

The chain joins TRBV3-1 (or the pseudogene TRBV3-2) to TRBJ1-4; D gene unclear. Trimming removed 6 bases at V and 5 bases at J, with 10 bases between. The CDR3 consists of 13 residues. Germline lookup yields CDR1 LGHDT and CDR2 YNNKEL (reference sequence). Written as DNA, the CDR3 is TGTGCCAGCAGTGCGGCAGAAAATGAAAAACTGTTTTTT. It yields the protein CASSAAENEKLFF.

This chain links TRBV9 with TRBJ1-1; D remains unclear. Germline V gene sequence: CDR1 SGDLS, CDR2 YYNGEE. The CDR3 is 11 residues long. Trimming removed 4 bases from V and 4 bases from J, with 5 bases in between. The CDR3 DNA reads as TGTGCCAGCAGCCCTAGCACTGAAGCTTTCTTT. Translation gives CASSPSTEAFF.

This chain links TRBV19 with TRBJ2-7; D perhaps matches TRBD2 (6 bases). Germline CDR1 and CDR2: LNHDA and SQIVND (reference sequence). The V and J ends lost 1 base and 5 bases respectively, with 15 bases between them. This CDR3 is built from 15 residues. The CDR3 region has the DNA TGTGCCAGTAGTATAGGACTAGTGGGGACCAACGAGCAGTACTTC. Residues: CASSIGLVGTNEQYF.

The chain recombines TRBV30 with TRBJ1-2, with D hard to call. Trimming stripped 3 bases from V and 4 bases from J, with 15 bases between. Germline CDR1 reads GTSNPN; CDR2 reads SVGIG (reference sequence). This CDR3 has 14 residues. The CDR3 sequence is CAWSPLARSYGYTF. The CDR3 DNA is TGTGCCTGGAGCCCCCTGGCCAGGTCCTATGGCTACACCTTC.

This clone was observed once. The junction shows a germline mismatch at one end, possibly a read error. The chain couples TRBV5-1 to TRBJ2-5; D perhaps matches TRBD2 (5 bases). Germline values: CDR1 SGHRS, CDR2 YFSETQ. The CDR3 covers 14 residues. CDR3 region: CASSLESSALTPYF. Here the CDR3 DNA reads TGCGCCAGCAGCTTGGAGAGTAGCGCCCTAACCCCGTACTTC.

The CDR3 loop is CASSQAPISGELAYEQYF. Written as DNA, the CDR3 is TGCGCCAGCAGCCAAGCCCCCATTAGCGGAGAACTGGCCTACGAGCAGTACTTC. The V gene is TRBV4-1, the J gene TRBJ2-7; maybe TRBD2 (6 bases). Germline CDR1 and CDR2: MGHRA and YSYEKL. This CDR3 has 18 amino acids. Trimming pared 1 base from V and 2 bases from J, leaving 21 bases between.

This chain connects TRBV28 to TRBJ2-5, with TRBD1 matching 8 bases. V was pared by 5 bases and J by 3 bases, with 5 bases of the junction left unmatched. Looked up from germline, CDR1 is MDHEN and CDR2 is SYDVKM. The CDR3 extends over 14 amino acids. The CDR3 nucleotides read TGTGCCAGCAGTCCACAGGGGGATGAAGAGACCCAGTACTTC. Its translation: CASSPQGDEETQYF. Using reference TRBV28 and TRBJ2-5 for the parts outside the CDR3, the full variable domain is DVKVTQSSRYLVKRTGEKVFLECVQDMDHENMFWYRQDPGLGLRLIYFSYDVKMKEKGDIPEGYSVSREKKERFSLILESASTNQTSMYLCASSPQGDEETQYFGPGTRLLVL.

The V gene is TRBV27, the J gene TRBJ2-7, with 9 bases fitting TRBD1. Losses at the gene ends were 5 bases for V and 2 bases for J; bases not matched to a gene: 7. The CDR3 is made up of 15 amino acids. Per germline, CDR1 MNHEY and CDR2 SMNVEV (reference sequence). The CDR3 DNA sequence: TGTGCCAGCAGTCCCTTGGACAGGGGAGCCTACGAGCAGTACTTC. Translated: CASSPLDRGAYEQYF.

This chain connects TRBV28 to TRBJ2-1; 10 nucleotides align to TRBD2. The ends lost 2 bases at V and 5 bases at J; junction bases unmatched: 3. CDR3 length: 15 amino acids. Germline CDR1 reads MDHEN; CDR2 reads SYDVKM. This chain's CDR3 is CASSLGLAANNEQFF. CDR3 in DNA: TGTGCCAGCAGTTTAGGACTAGCGGCTAACAATGAGCAGTTCTTC.

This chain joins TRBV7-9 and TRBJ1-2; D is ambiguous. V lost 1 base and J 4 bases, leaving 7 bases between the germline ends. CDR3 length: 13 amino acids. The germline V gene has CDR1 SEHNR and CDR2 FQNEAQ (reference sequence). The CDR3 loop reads CASSLENSYGYTF. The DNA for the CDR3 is TGTGCCAGCAGCTTAGAAAACAGCTATGGCTACACCTTC.

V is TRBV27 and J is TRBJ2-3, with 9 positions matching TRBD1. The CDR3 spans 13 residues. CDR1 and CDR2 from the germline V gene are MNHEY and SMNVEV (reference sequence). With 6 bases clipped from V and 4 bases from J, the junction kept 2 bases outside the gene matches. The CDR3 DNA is TGTGCCAGCAGGTGGACAGGGGCAGATACGCAGTATTTT. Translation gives CASRWTGADTQYF.

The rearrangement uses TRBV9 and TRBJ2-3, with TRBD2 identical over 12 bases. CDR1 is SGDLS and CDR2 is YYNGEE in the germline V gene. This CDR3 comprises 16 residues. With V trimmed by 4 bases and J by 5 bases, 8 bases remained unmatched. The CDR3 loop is CASSKGLAGGLDTQYF. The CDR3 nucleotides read TGTGCCAGCAGCAAAGGGCTAGCGGGAGGGCTAGATACGCAGTATTTT.

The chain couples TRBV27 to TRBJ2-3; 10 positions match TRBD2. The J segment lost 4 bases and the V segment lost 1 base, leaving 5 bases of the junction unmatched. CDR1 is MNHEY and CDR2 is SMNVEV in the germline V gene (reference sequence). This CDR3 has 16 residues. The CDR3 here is CASSLFPSGRADTQYF. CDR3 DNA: TGTGCCAGCAGTTTATTTCCTAGCGGGAGAGCAGATACGCAGTATTTT.

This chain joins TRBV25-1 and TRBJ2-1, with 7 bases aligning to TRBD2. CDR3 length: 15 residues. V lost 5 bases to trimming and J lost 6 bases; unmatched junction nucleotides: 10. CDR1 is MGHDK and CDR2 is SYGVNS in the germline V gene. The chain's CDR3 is CASSPNWEGSNEQFF. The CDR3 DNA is TGTGCCAGCAGTCCCAATTGGGAGGGAAGCAATGAGCAGTTCTTC.

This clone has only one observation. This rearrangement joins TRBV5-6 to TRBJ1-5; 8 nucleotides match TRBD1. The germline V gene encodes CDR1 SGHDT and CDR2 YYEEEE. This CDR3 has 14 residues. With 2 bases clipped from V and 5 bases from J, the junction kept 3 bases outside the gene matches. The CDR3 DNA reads TGTGCCAGCAGCTTAGGCAGGGGGCATCAGCCCCAGCATTTT. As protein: CASSLGRGHQPQHF. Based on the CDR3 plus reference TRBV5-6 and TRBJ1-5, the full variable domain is DAGVTQSPTHLIKTRGQQVTLRCSPKSGHDTVSWYQQALGQGPQFIFQYYEEEERQRGNFPDRFSGHQFPNYSSELNVNALLLGDSALYLCASSLGRGHQPQHFGDGTRLSIL.

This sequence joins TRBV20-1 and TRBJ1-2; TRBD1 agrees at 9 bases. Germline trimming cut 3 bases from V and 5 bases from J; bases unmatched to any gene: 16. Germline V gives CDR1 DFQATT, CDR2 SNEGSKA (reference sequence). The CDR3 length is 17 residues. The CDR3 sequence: CSASTGGVLSWGYGYTF. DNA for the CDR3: TGCAGTGCTAGTACAGGGGGCGTTTTGTCTTGGGGATATGGCTACACCTTC.

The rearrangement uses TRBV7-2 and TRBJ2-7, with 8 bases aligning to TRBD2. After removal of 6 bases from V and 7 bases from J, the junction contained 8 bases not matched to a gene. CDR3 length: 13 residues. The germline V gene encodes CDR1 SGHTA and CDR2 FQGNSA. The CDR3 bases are TGTGCCAGCAGACCTGTAGCGGGATATGAGCAGTACTTC. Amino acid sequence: CASRPVAGYEQYF.

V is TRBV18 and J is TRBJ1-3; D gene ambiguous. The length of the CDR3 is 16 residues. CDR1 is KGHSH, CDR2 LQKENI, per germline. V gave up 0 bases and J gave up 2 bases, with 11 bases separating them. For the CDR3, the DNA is TGTGCCAGCTCACCACCGTCAGGCCCCACTGGAAACACCATATATTTT. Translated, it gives CASSPPSGPTGNTIYF. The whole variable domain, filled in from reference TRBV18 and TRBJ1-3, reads NAGVMQNPRHLVRRRGQEARLRCSPMKGHSHVYWYRQLPEEGLKFMVYLQKENIIDESGMPKERFSAEFPKEGPSILRIQQVVRGDSAAYFCASSPPSGPTGNTIYFGEGSWLTVV.

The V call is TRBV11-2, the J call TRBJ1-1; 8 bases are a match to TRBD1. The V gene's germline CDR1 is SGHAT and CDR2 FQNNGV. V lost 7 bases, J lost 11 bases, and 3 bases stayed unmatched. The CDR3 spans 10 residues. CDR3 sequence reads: CASKGQGAFF. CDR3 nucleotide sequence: TGTGCCAGCAAAGGACAGGGTGCTTTCTTT.

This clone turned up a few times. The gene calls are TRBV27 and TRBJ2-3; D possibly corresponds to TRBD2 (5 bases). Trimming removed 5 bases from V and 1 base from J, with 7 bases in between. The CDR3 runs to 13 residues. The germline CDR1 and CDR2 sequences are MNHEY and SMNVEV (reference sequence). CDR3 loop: CASSMRGTDTQYF. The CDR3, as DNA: TGTGCCAGCAGTATGCGGGGCACAGATACGCAGTATTTT.

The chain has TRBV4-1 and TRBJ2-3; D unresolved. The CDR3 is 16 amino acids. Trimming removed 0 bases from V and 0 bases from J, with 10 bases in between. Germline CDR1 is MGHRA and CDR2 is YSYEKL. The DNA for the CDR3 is TGCGCCAGCAGCCAAGAGGCACAGCCAAGCACAGATACGCAGTATTTT. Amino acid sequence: CASSQEAQPSTDTQYF.

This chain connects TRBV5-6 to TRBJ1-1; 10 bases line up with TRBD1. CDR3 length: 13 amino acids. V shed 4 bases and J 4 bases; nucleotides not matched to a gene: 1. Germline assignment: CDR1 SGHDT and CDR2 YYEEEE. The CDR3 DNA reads TGTGCCAGCAGCCGGACAGGGGGCACTGAAGCTTTCTTT. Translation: CASSRTGGTEAFF. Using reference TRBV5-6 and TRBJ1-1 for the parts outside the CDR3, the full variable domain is DAGVTQSPTHLIKTRGQQVTLRCSPKSGHDTVSWYQQALGQGPQFIFQYYEEEERQRGNFPDRFSGHQFPNYSSELNVNALLLGDSALYLCASSRTGGTEAFFGQGTRLTVV.

In nucleotides, the CDR3 is TGTGCCAGCAGCCCCCTGGGGACAATGGACTATGGCTACACCTTC. Translated: CASSPLGTMDYGYTF. This rearrangement joins TRBV3-1 (or the pseudogene TRBV3-2) to TRBJ1-2, with a weak D call TRBD1 (6 bases). The CDR3 sequence is 15 residues long. CDR1 LGHDT and CDR2 YNNKEL come from the germline V gene (reference sequence). Trimming removed 4 bases from V and 3 bases from J, with 15 bases in between.

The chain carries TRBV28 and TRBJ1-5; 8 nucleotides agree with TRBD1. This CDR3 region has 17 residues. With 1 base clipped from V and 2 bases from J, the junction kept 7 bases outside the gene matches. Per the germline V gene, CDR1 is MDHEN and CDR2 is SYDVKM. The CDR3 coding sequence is TGTGCCAGCAGTTTATTCAGGGGGCTTCAGGGCAATCAGCCCCAGCATTTT. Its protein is CASSLFRGLQGNQPQHF.

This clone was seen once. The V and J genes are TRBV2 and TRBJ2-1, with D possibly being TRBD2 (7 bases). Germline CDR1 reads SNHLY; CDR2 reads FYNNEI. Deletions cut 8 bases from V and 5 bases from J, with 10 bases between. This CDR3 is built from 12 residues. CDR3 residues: CASGRGDNEQFF. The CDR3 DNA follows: TGTGCCAGCGGGAGGGGGGACAATGAGCAGTTCTTC.